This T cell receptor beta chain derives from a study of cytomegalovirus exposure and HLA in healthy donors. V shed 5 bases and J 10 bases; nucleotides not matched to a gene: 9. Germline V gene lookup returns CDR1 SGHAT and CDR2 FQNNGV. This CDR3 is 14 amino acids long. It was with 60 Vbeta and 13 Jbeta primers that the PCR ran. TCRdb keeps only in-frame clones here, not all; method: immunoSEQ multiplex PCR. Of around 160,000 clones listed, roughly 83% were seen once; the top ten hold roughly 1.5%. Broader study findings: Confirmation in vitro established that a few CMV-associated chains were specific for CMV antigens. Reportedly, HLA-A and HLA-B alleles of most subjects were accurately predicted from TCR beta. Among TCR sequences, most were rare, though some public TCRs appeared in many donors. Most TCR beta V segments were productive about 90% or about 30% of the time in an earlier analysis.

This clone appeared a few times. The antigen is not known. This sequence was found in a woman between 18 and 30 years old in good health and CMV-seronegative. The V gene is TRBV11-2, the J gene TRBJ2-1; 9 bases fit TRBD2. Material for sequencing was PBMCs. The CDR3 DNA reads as TGTGCCAGCAGCGGGACTAGCCTCCTTGGGGAGCAGTTCTTC. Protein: CASSGTSLLGEQFF.